This is a list of T cell receptor beta chains from one sample in a study of regulatory T cells in long-lasting Graves disease. MiXCR, run by TCRdb on the multiplex PCR reads, gives a single entry per CDR3 protein. The table lists about 660,000 distinct CDR3 sequences, approximately 31% of them singletons. Sequences were derived from peripheral blood mononuclear cells (PBMCs), sampled when the disease was refractory, from a patient treated with antithyroid drugs. These receptors were obtained from a female donor with Graves disease. CDR3s include the opening cysteine and the closing phenylalanine or tryptophan. A D gene is named only where the DNA matches it firmly. Expanded clones are given a class, and other clones once, few, many or no size at all.

V gene: TRBV27; J gene: TRBJ1-1; D gene: -; clone size: many; CDR3 protein: CASSFRGTGLNTEAFF; CDR3 DNA: TGTGCCAGCAGTTTTCGGGGGACGGGCTTGAACACTGAAGCTTTCTTT
V gene: TRBV15; J gene: TRBJ1-2; D gene: -; clone size: few; CDR3 protein: CATSRGGTEGYTF; CDR3 DNA: TGTGCCACCAGCAGAGGGGGAACGGAGGGCTACACCTTC
V gene: TRBV27; J gene: TRBJ2-5; D gene: TRBD1; clone size: -; CDR3 protein: CASSFSQGAQTQYF; CDR3 DNA: TGTGCCAGCAGTTTCTCGCAGGGGGCGCAGACCCAGTACTTC
V gene: TRBV11-2; J gene: TRBJ1-3; D gene: -; clone size: -; CDR3 protein: CASSPGTAYGNTIYF; CDR3 DNA: TGTGCCAGCAGCCCCGGCACGGCCTATGGAAACACCATATATTTT
V gene: TRBV20-1; J gene: TRBJ1-1; D gene: -; clone size: -; CDR3 protein: CSSRRTLMNTEAFF; CDR3 DNA: TGCAGTTCCCGGAGAACGCTCATGAACACTGAAGCTTTCTTT
V gene: TRBV27; J gene: TRBJ1-1; D gene: TRBD1; clone size: -; CDR3 protein: CASNPQTGRAEAFF; CDR3 DNA: TGTGCCAGCAATCCGCAGACAGGGAGGGCTGAAGCTTTCTTT
V gene: TRBV9; J gene: TRBJ1-5; D gene: TRBD1; clone size: -; CDR3 protein: CASSAGIGTENQPQHF; CDR3 DNA: TGTGCCAGCAGCGCCGGGATAGGGACAGAGAATCAGCCCCAGCATTTT
V gene: TRBV11-1; J gene: TRBJ1-1; D gene: -; clone size: few; CDR3 protein: CASSTTKQGYNTEAFF; CDR3 DNA: TGTGCCAGCAGCACGACCAAACAGGGTTACAACACTGAAGCTTTCTTT
V gene: TRBV6-1; J gene: TRBJ1-1; D gene: TRBD1; clone size: few; CDR3 protein: CASIQQGANEAFF; CDR3 DNA: TGTGCCAGCATCCAACAGGGGGCGAATGAAGCTTTCTTT
V gene: TRBV7-9; J gene: TRBJ1-2; D gene: -; clone size: -; CDR3 protein: CASSLVGRANYGYTF; CDR3 DNA: TGTGCCAGCAGCTTAGTCGGCAGGGCTAACTATGGCTACACCTTC
V gene: TRBV25-1; J gene: TRBJ1-3; D gene: -; clone size: -; CDR3 protein: CASTLGGQGRNTIYF; CDR3 DNA: TGTGCCAGCACTTTGGGGGGGCAGGGCCGAAACACCATATATTTT
V gene: TRBV27; J gene: TRBJ1-3; D gene: TRBD1; clone size: -; CDR3 protein: CASSNTGGLGNTIYF; CDR3 DNA: TGTGCCAGCAGTAATACAGGGGGTTTAGGAAACACCATATATTTT
V gene: TRBV12-3/TRBV12-4; J gene: TRBJ1-2; D gene: -; clone size: many; CDR3 protein: CASSVERQGIYGYTF; CDR3 DNA: TGTGCCAGCAGTGTCGAGCGCCAGGGAATCTATGGCTACACCTTC
V gene: TRBV19; J gene: TRBJ1-1; D gene: -; clone size: few; CDR3 protein: CASSYLQALNTEAFF; CDR3 DNA: TGTGCCAGTAGCTACCTACAAGCCCTGAACACTGAAGCTTTCTTT
V gene: TRBV4-1; J gene: TRBJ2-2; D gene: -; clone size: -; CDR3 protein: CASSQEGGTSNTGELFF; CDR3 DNA: TGCGCCAGCAGCCAAGAGGGGGGGACATCGAACACCGGGGAGCTGTTTTTT
V gene: TRBV6-2/TRBV6-3; J gene: TRBJ2-7; D gene: -; clone size: -; CDR3 protein: CAIILDGSYEQYF; CDR3 DNA: TGTGCCATCATACTAGATGGGTCCTACGAGCAGTACTTC
V gene: TRBV3-1; J gene: TRBJ2-5; D gene: -; clone size: few; CDR3 protein: CASSRDGGRQETQYF; CDR3 DNA: TGTGCCAGCAGCCGAGACGGAGGGCGGCAAGAGACCCAGTACTTC
V gene: TRBV12-3/TRBV12-4; J gene: TRBJ2-3; D gene: -; clone size: -; CDR3 protein: CASSFQGNQPQYF; CDR3 DNA: TGTGCCAGCAGTTTTCAGGGAAATCAGCCCCAGTATTTT
V gene: TRBV18; J gene: TRBJ1-6; D gene: -; clone size: few; CDR3 protein: CASSPKGTGSPLHF; CDR3 DNA: TGTGCCAGCTCACCAAAGGGTACTGGTTCACCCCTCCACTTT
V gene: TRBV6-1; J gene: TRBJ1-2; D gene: -; clone size: -; CDR3 protein: CASSYVGRGVGGYTF; CDR3 DNA: TGTGCCAGCAGTTACGTTGGTCGGGGTGTCGGTGGCTACACCTTC
V gene: TRBV5-1; J gene: TRBJ1-1; D gene: -; clone size: -; CDR3 protein: CASSLVGLGNTEAFF; CDR3 DNA: TGCGCCAGCAGCTTGGTTGGATTGGGGAACACTGAAGCTTTCTTT
V gene: TRBV6-5; J gene: TRBJ1-5; D gene: -; clone size: few; CDR3 protein: CASSSGSRGEGQPQHF; CDR3 DNA: TGTGCCAGCAGTTCTGGGTCCCGAGGGGAGGGTCAGCCCCAGCATTTT
V gene: TRBV9; J gene: TRBJ2-7; D gene: -; clone size: -; CDR3 protein: CASSPHSVNYEQYF; CDR3 DNA: TGTGCCAGCAGCCCCCACAGCGTCAACTACGAGCAGTACTTC
V gene: TRBV28; J gene: TRBJ1-3; D gene: TRBD1; clone size: few; CDR3 protein: CASSLGTGGTGNTIYF; CDR3 DNA: TGTGCCAGCAGTTTAGGGACAGGGGGAACTGGAAACACCATATATTTT
V gene: TRBV20-1; J gene: TRBJ2-2; D gene: TRBD2; clone size: -; CDR3 protein: CSAKAGGTTGELFF; CDR3 DNA: TGCAGTGCGAAGGCGGGAGGGACTACCGGGGAGCTGTTTTTT
V gene: TRBV5-1; J gene: TRBJ1-1; D gene: -; clone size: -; CDR3 protein: CASTLGGRNTEAFF; CDR3 DNA: TGCGCCAGCACCCTCGGGGGCAGGAACACTGAAGCTTTCTTT
V gene: TRBV12-3/TRBV12-4; J gene: TRBJ1-2; D gene: -; clone size: many; CDR3 protein: CASSDRRVHYGYTF; CDR3 DNA: TGTGCCAGCAGTGACCGAAGGGTTCACTATGGCTACACCTTC
V gene: TRBV12-3/TRBV12-4; J gene: TRBJ2-5; D gene: TRBD2; clone size: many; CDR3 protein: CASSFPGRVETQYF; CDR3 DNA: TGTGCCAGCAGTTTTCCAGGGAGGGTAGAGACCCAGTACTTC
V gene: TRBV6-9; J gene: TRBJ1-4; D gene: -; clone size: -; CDR3 protein: CASSYSTGNEKLFF; CDR3 DNA: TGTGCCAGCAGTTACTCAACGGGTAATGAAAAACTGTTTTTT
V gene: TRBV11-2; J gene: TRBJ1-5; D gene: TRBD1; clone size: -; CDR3 protein: CASSPGTGARGNQPQHF; CDR3 DNA: TGTGCCAGCAGCCCCGGGACAGGGGCTAGGGGCAATCAGCCCCAGCATTTT
V gene: TRBV5-8; J gene: TRBJ1-3; D gene: -; clone size: -; CDR3 protein: CASSPGARAGNTIYF; CDR3 DNA: TGTGCCAGCAGCCCGGGGGCCAGGGCTGGAAACACCATATATTTT
V gene: TRBV13; J gene: TRBJ2-7; D gene: -; clone size: few; CDR3 protein: CASSLVPDEQYF; CDR3 DNA: TGTGCCAGCAGCTTAGTGCCCGACGAGCAGTACTTC
V gene: TRBV18; J gene: TRBJ1-4; D gene: -; clone size: -; CDR3 protein: CASSPNGTREKLFF; CDR3 DNA: TGTGCCAGCTCACCCAACGGCACGCGGGAAAAACTGTTTTTT
V gene: TRBV28; J gene: TRBJ1-5; D gene: -; clone size: -; CDR3 protein: CASSFGSGGLYQPQHF; CDR3 DNA: TGTGCCAGCAGTTTTGGTTCAGGCGGGTTGTATCAGCCCCAGCATTTT
V gene: TRBV3-1; J gene: TRBJ2-2; D gene: TRBD1; clone size: -; CDR3 protein: CASSPLTGGANGELFF; CDR3 DNA: TGTGCCAGCAGCCCCCTTACAGGGGGCGCAAACGGGGAGCTGTTTTTT
V gene: TRBV20-1; J gene: TRBJ1-1; D gene: -; clone size: few; CDR3 protein: CSAKGTEAFF; CDR3 DNA: TGCAGTGCTAAGGGCACTGAAGCTTTCTTT
V gene: TRBV12-3/TRBV12-4; J gene: TRBJ1-1; D gene: -; clone size: many; CDR3 protein: CASRPSGTHTEAFF; CDR3 DNA: TGTGCCAGCAGGCCCTCCGGGACCCACACTGAAGCTTTCTTT
V gene: TRBV5-1; J gene: TRBJ1-2; D gene: -; clone size: few; CDR3 protein: CASSLAPGAGGYTF; CDR3 DNA: TGCGCCAGCAGCTTGGCCCCCGGGGCGGGAGGCTACACCTTC
V gene: TRBV3-1; J gene: TRBJ1-3; D gene: -; clone size: few; CDR3 protein: CASSQRGGAYSGNTIYF; CDR3 DNA: TGTGCCAGCAGCCAGAGAGGTGGCGCATACTCTGGAAACACCATATATTTT
V gene: TRBV5-1; J gene: TRBJ1-1; D gene: -; clone size: few; CDR3 protein: CASSGGRASPEAFF; CDR3 DNA: TGCGCCAGCTCCGGGGGCAGGGCCAGTCCTGAAGCTTTCTTT
V gene: TRBV28; J gene: TRBJ1-6; D gene: TRBD1; clone size: many; CDR3 protein: CASRAGTGRYNSPLHF; CDR3 DNA: TGTGCCAGCAGGGCCGGGACAGGGCGATATAATTCACCCCTCCACTTT
V gene: TRBV5-1; J gene: TRBJ2-7; D gene: TRBD1; clone size: few; CDR3 protein: CASGQGAGFEQYF; CDR3 DNA: TGCGCCAGTGGACAGGGGGCTGGTTTCGAGCAGTACTTC
V gene: TRBV6-1; J gene: TRBJ1-1; D gene: -; clone size: few; CDR3 protein: CASSHPAENTEAFF; CDR3 DNA: TGTGCCAGCAGCCACCCCGCAGAGAACACTGAAGCTTTCTTT
V gene: TRBV6-1; J gene: TRBJ2-7; D gene: -; clone size: -; CDR3 protein: CASSGVTRNLIASSQYF; CDR3 DNA: TGTGCCAGCAGTGGGGTCACTAGAAATTTAATCGCGAGCTCGCAGTACTTC
V gene: TRBV30; J gene: TRBJ1-1; D gene: -; clone size: few; CDR3 protein: CAWSFRGTEAFF; CDR3 DNA: TGTGCCTGGAGTTTTAGGGGGACTGAAGCTTTCTTT
V gene: TRBV5-1; J gene: TRBJ2-7; D gene: -; clone size: few; CDR3 protein: CASSSGPTGGAYEQYF; CDR3 DNA: TGCGCCAGCAGCTCTGGACCCACAGGCGGGGCCTACGAGCAGTACTTC
V gene: TRBV12-3/TRBV12-4; J gene: TRBJ1-1; D gene: -; clone size: few; CDR3 protein: CASSLGSTNTEAFF; CDR3 DNA: TGTGCCAGCAGTTTAGGTTCGACGAACACTGAAGCTTTCTTT
V gene: TRBV12-3/TRBV12-4; J gene: TRBJ1-1; D gene: -; clone size: many; CDR3 protein: CASSQLTGVNTEAFF; CDR3 DNA: TGTGCCAGCAGCCAACTGACAGGCGTGAACACTGAAGCTTTCTTT
V gene: TRBV6-2/TRBV6-3; J gene: TRBJ1-1; D gene: -; clone size: -; CDR3 protein: CASSERAANTEAFF; CDR3 DNA: TGTGCCAGCAGTGAACGGGCTGCGAACACTGAAGCTTTCTTT
V gene: TRBV7-9; J gene: TRBJ1-4; D gene: -; clone size: -; CDR3 protein: CATRRPATNEKLFF; CDR3 DNA: TGTGCCACCCGACGGCCAGCAACTAATGAAAAACTGTTTTTT